The next 20 T cell receptor beta chains were all read from a single sample in a study of shared clonotypes between healthy human individuals. Using immunoSEQ multiplex PCR, the repertoire was profiled, and TCRdb retains in-frame clones only, with some absent. This table holds 450,000 to 550,000 clones, around 79% found once. What was sequenced was PBMCs. The receptors shown here come from a woman between 40 and 55 years old in good health. Some clones in this sample may be carry-over from other donors' samples.

V usage is TRBV9 and J usage is TRBJ2-2, with TRBD2 as a possible D gene (6 bases). CDR1 and CDR2 from the germline V gene are SGDLS and YYNGEE. Trimming pared 4 bases from V and 0 bases from J, leaving 10 bases between. The CDR3 has 15 amino acids. Here the CDR3 DNA reads TGTGCCAGCAGCCGGGGGAAACCGAACACCGGGGAGCTGTTTTTT. Translated: CASSRGKPNTGELFF.

V is TRBV10-2 and J is TRBJ2-1, with 9 nucleotides matching TRBD2. CDR3 length: 15 residues. V shed 4 bases, J shed 6 bases, and the junction held 7 bases outside the gene matches. The germline CDR1 and CDR2 sequences are WSHSY and SAAADI. CDR3 sequence: CASSVETSGFNEQFF. CDR3 in DNA: TGCGCCAGCAGTGTGGAGACTAGCGGATTCAATGAGCAGTTCTTC.

V is TRBV4-3 and J is TRBJ2-4; 8 nucleotides align to TRBD1. Germline values: CDR1 LGHNA, CDR2 YSLEER. This CDR3 has 16 amino acids. V shed 0 bases and J 2 bases; nucleotides not matched to a gene: 3. The CDR3 protein is CASSQETGASKNIQYF. The DNA of the CDR3 is TGCGCCAGCAGCCAAGAGACAGGGGCGTCCAAAAACATTCAGTACTTC.

The gene calls are TRBV6-4 and TRBJ2-3, with D perhaps TRBD1 (5 bases). Trimming stripped 3 bases from V and 4 bases from J, with 14 bases between. This CDR3 has 15 residues. CDR1 and CDR2 (germline): MRHNA, SNTAGT. CDR3 in amino acids: CASSEDRNGPDTQYF. CDR3 in DNA: TGTGCCAGCAGTGAAGACAGAAACGGGCCAGATACGCAGTATTTT.

The CDR3 is CASSLGVGGNIQYF. The CDR3 DNA is TGTGCCAGCAGCTTAGGTGTTGGGGGGAACATTCAGTACTTC. V usage is TRBV7-2 and J usage is TRBJ2-4, with D tentatively TRBD2 (6 bases). The CDR3 spans 14 residues. CDR1 and CDR2 from the germline V gene are SGHTA and FQGNSA. V gave up 1 base and J gave up 7 bases, with 11 bases separating them.

CDR3 DNA: TGTGCCAGCAGCTTATTACAGGGGTACACTGAAGCTTTCTTT. Translated, it gives CASSLLQGYTEAFF. V is TRBV13 and J is TRBJ1-1, with 7 bases fitting TRBD1. V lost 2 bases, J lost 3 bases, and 3 bases stayed unmatched. CDR3 length: 14 amino acids. CDR1 is PRHDT and CDR2 is FYEKMQ in the germline V gene (reference sequence).

The gene calls are TRBV28 and TRBJ2-5; 9 nucleotides line up with TRBD1. CDR1 and CDR2 (germline): MDHEN, SYDVKM. V dropped 5 bases and J dropped 3; count of bases not matched to a gene: 13. This CDR3 comprises 17 residues. CDR3 bases: TGTGCCAGCAGTGAAAGCCGGGACAGGGAGGGTGAAGAGACCCAGTACTTC. It translates to CASSESRDREGEETQYF.

The gene calls are TRBV6-1 and TRBJ1-1; D uncertain. V shed 5 bases and J shed 1 base, with 8 bases lying between them. Germline assignment: CDR1 MNHNS and CDR2 SASEGT. This CDR3 has 13 residues. CDR3 coding DNA: TGTGCCAGCAGTTCTCGAGAGAACACTGAAGCTTTCTTT. This translates into CASSSRENTEAFF.

The V gene is TRBV7-3, the J gene TRBJ2-3; TRBD2 aligns across 15 bases. The CDR3 consists of 16 residues. Germline V lookup: CDR1 SGHTA, CDR2 FQGTGA. Losses at the gene ends were 4 bases for V and 5 bases for J; bases not matched to a gene: 4. For the CDR3, the DNA is TGTGCCAGCAGCTCGGGACTAGCGGGAGGTGTAGATACGCAGTATTTT. Amino acid sequence: CASSSGLAGGVDTQYF.

This clone appeared a few times. The V and J genes are TRBV9 and TRBJ2-2; perhaps TRBD2 as D (5 bases). V was trimmed by 4 bases and J by 6 bases, leaving 13 bases between them. This CDR3 has 14 amino acids. Per germline, CDR1 SGDLS and CDR2 YYNGEE. DNA for the CDR3: TGTGCCAGCAGCCCGACGTCACTAGCCGGGGAGCTGTTTTTT. Translated, it gives CASSPTSLAGELFF.

This chain joins TRBV19 and TRBJ2-5; no definite D call. Germline V gene lookup returns CDR1 LNHDA and CDR2 SQIVND (reference sequence). The CDR3 runs 16 residues. Trimming left V 0 bases short and J 4 bases short, with 15 bases between. CDR3 loop: CASSIDRQTMGETQYF. CDR3 nucleotides: TGTGCCAGTAGTATAGATCGACAAACCATGGGAGAGACCCAGTACTTC.

The gene calls are TRBV7-9 and TRBJ2-7, with TRBD2 identical over 14 bases. After removal of 1 base from V and 2 bases from J, the junction contained 10 bases not matched to a gene. This CDR3 has 19 residues. Germline V CDR1 and CDR2: SEHNR, FQNEAQ (reference sequence). The CDR3 protein is CASSLEYGLAGGLPYEQYF. The CDR3 DNA follows: TGTGCCAGCAGCTTAGAGTATGGACTAGCGGGAGGTCTCCCCTACGAGCAGTACTTC.

This clone occurred many times. The chain uses TRBV6-1 and TRBJ2-1; weak D call: TRBD2 (6 bases). CDR1 is MNHNS, CDR2 SASEGT, per germline. The CDR3 sequence is 14 residues long. Trimming left V 4 bases short and J 6 bases short, with 13 bases between. This CDR3 is CASSAGVEANEQFF. The CDR3 DNA sequence: TGTGCCAGCAGTGCGGGGGTCGAGGCCAATGAGCAGTTCTTC.

The chain couples TRBV9 to TRBJ2-5; D may be TRBD2 (7 bases). V lost 3 bases and J 5 bases, leaving 14 bases between the germline ends. The V gene's germline CDR1 is SGDLS and CDR2 YYNGEE. The CDR3 covers 14 residues. In DNA, the CDR3 is TGTGCCAGCAGCGCGAGCGGGACATGGGAGACCCAGTACTTC. Its protein is CASSASGTWETQYF.

A single count supports this clone. The chain recombines TRBV5-8 with TRBJ2-7; 12 bases are shared with TRBD1. The CDR3 spans 15 residues. Germline V CDR1 and CDR2: SGHTS, YDEGEE. V lost 4 bases, J lost 5 bases, and 7 bases stayed unmatched. The CDR3 bases are TGTGCCAGCAGCCGGTCGGGGACAGGGGGCGACGAGCAGTACTTC. It is translated as CASSRSGTGGDEQYF. The entire variable domain, with the rest obtained from reference TRBV5-8 and TRBJ2-7, is as follows: EAGVTQSPTHLIKTRGQQATLRCSPISGHTSVYWYQQALGLGLQFLLWYDEGEERNRGNFPPRFSGRQFPNYSSELNVNALELEDSALYLCASSRSGTGGDEQYFGPGTRLTVT.

This rearrangement joins TRBV5-1 to TRBJ2-7; TRBD1 matches 9 bases. CDR3 size: 14 residues. Germline V gene data show CDR1 as SGHRS and CDR2 as YFSETQ. Trimming removed 6 bases from V and 3 bases from J; junction bases left unmatched: 7. CDR3 amino acids: CASTSGQGDYEQYF. The CDR3 coding sequence is TGCGCCAGCACCTCGGGACAGGGTGACTACGAGCAGTACTTC.

V gene TRBV18 combines with J gene TRBJ1-1; the D gene is possibly TRBD1 (5 bases). The CDR3 is made up of 15 amino acids. The V gene's germline CDR1 is KGHSH and CDR2 LQKENI. Trimming shortened V by 3 bases and J by 3 bases, and 14 bases separated the two germline ends. CDR3 sequence reads: CASSPGSGGDTEAFF. In DNA form, the CDR3 reads TGTGCCAGCTCACCTGGAAGTGGAGGGGACACTGAAGCTTTCTTT.

This chain connects TRBV7-8 to TRBJ1-1; 7 bases line up with TRBD1. Germline lookup yields CDR1 SGHVS and CDR2 FQNEAQ. CDR3 length: 15 amino acids. Unmatched junction bases numbered 8, after V lost 6 bases and J lost 1 base. In nucleotides, the CDR3 is TGTGCCAGCAGACCAAGGGGGCGGGGGAACACTGAAGCTTTCTTT. Its protein product is CASRPRGRGNTEAFF.

This clone was counted once. This chain joins TRBV2 and TRBJ2-1; 14 bases line up with TRBD2. The CDR3 runs to 20 residues. V gave up 6 bases and J gave up 1 base; unmatched junction bases: 14. Germline CDR1 is SNHLY and CDR2 is FYNNEI. CDR3 coding DNA: TGTGCCAGCAGCGTATATACCGGGACTAGCGGGAGTAGTTCCTACAATGAGCAGTTCTTC. This gives the protein CASSVYTGTSGSSSYNEQFF.

A few counts support this clone. The V gene is TRBV29-1, the J gene TRBJ1-1; D is perhaps TRBD1 (5 bases). Germline V gene lookup returns CDR1 SQVTM and CDR2 ANQGSEA. V was pared by 2 bases and J by 11 bases, with 12 bases between. The CDR3 has 11 residues. The CDR3 DNA follows: TGCAGCGTTGAAAGGGGAGGGTTGGCTTTCTTT. This translates into CSVERGGLAFF.